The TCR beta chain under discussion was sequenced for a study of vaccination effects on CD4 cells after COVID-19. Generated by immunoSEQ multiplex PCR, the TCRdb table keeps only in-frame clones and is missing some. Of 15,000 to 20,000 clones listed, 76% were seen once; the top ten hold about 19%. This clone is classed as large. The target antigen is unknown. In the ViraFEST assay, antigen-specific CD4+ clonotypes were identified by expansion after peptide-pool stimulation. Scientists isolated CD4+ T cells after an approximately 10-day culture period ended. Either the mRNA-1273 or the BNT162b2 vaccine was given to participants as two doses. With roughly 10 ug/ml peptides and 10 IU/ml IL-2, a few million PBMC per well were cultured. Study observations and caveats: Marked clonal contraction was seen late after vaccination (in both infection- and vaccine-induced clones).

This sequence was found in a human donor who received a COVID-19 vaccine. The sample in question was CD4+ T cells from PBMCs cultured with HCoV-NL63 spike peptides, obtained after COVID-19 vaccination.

The CDR3 bases are TGCGCCAGCAGCTTATGGTCGGGACAGGGGGCGGGCGGGGCCAACGTCCTGACTTTC. This gives the protein CASSLWSGQGAGGANVLTF. The chain carries TRBV5-1 and TRBJ2-6; 12 bases match TRBD1. This CDR3 region has 19 residues. V lost 2 bases to trimming and J lost 4 bases; unmatched junction nucleotides: 10. Germline V gene data show CDR1 as SGHRS and CDR2 as YFSETQ. The entire variable domain, with the rest obtained from reference TRBV5-1 and TRBJ2-6, is as follows: KAGVTQTPRYLIKTRGQQVTLSCSPISGHRSVSWYQQTPGQGLQFLFEYFSETQRNKGNFPGRFSGRQFSNSRSEMNVSTLELGDSALYLCASSLWSGQGAGGANVLTFGAGSRLTVL.